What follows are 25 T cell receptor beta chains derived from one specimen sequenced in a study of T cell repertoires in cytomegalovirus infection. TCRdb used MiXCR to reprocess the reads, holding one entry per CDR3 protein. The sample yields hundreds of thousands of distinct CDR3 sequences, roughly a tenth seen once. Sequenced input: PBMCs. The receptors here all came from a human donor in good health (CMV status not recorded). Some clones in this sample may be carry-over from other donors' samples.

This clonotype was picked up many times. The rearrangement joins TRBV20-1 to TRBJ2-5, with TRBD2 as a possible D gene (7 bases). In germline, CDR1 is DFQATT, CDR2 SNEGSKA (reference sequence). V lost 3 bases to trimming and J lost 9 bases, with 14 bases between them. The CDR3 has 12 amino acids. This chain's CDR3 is CSASGGPRAQYF. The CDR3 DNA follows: TGCAGTGCTAGCGGGGGGCCTAGGGCCCAGTACTTC.

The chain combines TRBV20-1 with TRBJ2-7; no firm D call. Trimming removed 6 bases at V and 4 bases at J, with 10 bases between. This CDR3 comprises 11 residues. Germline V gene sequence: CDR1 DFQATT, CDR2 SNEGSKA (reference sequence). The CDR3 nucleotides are TGCAGTGCCCGGTTTGGGTACGAGCAGTACGTC. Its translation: CSARFGYEQYV.

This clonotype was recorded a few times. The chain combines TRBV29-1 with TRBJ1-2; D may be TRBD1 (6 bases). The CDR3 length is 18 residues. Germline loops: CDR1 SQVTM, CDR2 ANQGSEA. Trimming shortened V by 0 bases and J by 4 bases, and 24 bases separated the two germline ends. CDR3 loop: CSVEDLGDILAPSYGYTF. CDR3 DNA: TGCAGCGTTGAAGATCTAGGGGACATCTTGGCCCCCTCCTATGGCTACACCTTC. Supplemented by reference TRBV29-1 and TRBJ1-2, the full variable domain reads SAVISQKPSRDICQRGTSLTIQCQVDSQVTMMFWYRQQPGQSLTLIATANQGSEATYESGFVIDKFPISRPNLTFSTLTVSNMSPEDSSIYLCSVEDLGDILAPSYGYTFGSGTRLTVV.

CDR3 protein: CASSHRTNNEQFF. The CDR3 DNA follows: TGTGCCAGCAGCCACCGGACCAACAATGAGCAGTTCTTC. This chain joins TRBV11-3 and TRBJ2-1, with D hard to call. This CDR3 comprises 13 residues. Germline V CDR1 and CDR2: SGHNT, YENEEA. Trimming left V 5 bases short and J 5 bases short, with 10 bases between.

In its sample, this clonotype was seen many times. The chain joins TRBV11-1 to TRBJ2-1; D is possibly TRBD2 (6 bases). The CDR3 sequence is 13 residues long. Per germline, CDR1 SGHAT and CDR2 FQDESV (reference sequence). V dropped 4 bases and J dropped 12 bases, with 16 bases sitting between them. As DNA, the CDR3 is TGTGCCAGCAGCTCCCTCGGAGGGGACGGGCAGTTCTTC. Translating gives CASSSLGGDGQFF.

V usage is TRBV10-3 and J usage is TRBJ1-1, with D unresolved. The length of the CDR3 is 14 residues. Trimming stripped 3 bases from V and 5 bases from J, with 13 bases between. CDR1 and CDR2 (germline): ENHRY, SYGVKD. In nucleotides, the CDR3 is TGTGCCATCAGTGACCAACCGGGGTCAACTGAAGCTTTCTTT. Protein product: CAISDQPGSTEAFF.

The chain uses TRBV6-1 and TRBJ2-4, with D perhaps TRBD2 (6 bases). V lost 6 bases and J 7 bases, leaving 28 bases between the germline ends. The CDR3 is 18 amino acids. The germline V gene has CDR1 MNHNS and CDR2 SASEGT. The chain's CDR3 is CASSPLGGSRSAENIQYF. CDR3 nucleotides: TGTGCCAGCAGCCCCCTGGGGGGAAGTAGGAGCGCGGAGAACATTCAGTACTTC.

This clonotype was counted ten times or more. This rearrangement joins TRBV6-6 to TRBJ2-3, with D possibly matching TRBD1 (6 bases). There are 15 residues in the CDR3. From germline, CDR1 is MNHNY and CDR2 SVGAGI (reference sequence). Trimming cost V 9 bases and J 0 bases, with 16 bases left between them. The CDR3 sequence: CASARDNYSTDTQYF. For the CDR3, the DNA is TGTGCCAGTGCTCGGGACAACTATAGCACAGATACGCAGTATTTT.

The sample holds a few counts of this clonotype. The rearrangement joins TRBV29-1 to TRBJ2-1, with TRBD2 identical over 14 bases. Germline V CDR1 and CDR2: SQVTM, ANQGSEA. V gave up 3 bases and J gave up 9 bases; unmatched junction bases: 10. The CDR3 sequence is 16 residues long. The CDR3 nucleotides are TGCAGCGTTGACCGCGGGACTAGCGGGGGTATGGGTGAGCAGTTCTTC. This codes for CSVDRGTSGGMGEQFF.

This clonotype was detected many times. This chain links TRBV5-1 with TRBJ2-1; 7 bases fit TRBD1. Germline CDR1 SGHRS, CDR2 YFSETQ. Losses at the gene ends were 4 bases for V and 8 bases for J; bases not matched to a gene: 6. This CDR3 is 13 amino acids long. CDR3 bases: TGCGCCAGCAGCACACAGGGGTACGATGAGCAGTTCTTC. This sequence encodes CASSTQGYDEQFF.

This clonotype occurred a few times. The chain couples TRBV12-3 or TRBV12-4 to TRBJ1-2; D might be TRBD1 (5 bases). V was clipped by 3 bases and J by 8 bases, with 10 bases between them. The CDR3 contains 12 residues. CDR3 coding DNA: TGTGCCAGCAGTTTGTCCGGGGCGGGCTACACCTTC. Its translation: CASSLSGAGYTF.

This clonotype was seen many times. This CDR3 is CAIAGGTDTQYF. Here the CDR3 DNA reads TGTGCCATCGCGGGGGGTACAGATACGCAGTATTTT. This rearrangement joins TRBV10-3 to TRBJ2-3; 8 nucleotides agree with TRBD2. CDR1 and CDR2 (germline): ENHRY, SYGVKD. J was trimmed by 3 bases and V by 8 bases; bases with no gene match: 1. This CDR3 region has 12 residues.

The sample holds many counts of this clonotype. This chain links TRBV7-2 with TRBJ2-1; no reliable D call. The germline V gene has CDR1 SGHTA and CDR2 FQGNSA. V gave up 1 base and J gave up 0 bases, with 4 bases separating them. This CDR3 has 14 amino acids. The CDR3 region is CASSLDISYNEQFF. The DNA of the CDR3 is TGTGCCAGCAGCTTAGACATCTCCTACAATGAGCAGTTCTTC. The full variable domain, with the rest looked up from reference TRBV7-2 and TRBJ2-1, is GAGVSQSPSNKVTEKGKDVELRCDPISGHTALYWYRQSLGQGLEFLIYFQGNSAPDKSGLPSDRFSAERTGGSVSTLTIQRTQQEDSAVYLCASSLDISYNEQFFGPGTRLTVL.

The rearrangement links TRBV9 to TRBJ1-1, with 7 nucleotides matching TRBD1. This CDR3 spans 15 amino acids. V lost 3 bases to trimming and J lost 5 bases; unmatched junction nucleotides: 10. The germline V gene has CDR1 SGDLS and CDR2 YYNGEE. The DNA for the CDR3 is TGTGCCAGCAGCGAACAGGGGATGCTGGGGACTGAAGCTTTCTTT. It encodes CASSEQGMLGTEAFF.

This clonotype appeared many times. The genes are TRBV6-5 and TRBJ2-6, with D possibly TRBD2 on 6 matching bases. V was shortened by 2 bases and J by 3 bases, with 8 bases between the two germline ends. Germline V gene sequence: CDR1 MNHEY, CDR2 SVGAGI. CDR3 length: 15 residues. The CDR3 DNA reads TGTGCCAGCAGTTACAGGGGAGGTGGGGCCAACGTCCTGACTTTC. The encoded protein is CASSYRGGGANVLTF.

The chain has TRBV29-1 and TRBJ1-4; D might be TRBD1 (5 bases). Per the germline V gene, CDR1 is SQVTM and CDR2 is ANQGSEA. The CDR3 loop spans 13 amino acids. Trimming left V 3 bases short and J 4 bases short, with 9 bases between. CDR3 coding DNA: TGCAGCGTTGAGGGACGGTATAATGAAAAACTGTTTTTT. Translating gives CSVEGRYNEKLFF.

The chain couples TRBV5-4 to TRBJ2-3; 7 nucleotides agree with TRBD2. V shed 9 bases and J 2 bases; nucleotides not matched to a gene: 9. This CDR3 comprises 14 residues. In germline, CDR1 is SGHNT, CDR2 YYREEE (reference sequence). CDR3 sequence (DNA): TGTGCCACCCAGGAGCGGGGATTCACAGATACGCAGTATTTT. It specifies CATQERGFTDTQYF.

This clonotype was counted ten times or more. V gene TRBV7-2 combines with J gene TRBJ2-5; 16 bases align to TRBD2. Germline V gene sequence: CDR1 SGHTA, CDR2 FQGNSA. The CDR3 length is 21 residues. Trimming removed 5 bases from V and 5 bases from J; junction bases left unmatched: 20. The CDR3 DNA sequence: TGTGCCAGCAGCATACGCAGGGTTTCCGGGACTAGCGGGGGGGAATGGGAGACCCAGTACTTC. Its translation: CASSIRRVSGTSGGEWETQYF.

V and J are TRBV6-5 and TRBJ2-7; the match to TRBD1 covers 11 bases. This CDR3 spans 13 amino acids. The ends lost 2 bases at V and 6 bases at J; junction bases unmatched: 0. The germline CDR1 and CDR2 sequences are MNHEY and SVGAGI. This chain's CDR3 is CASSYGTGGEQYF. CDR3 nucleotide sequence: TGTGCCAGCAGTTACGGGACAGGGGGCGAGCAGTACTTC.

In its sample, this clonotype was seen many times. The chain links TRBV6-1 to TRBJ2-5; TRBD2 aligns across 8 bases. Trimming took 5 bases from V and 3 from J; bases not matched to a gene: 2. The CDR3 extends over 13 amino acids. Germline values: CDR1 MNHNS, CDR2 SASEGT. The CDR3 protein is CASSYSGEETQYF. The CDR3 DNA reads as TGTGCCAGCAGTTATAGCGGGGAAGAGACCCAGTACTTC.

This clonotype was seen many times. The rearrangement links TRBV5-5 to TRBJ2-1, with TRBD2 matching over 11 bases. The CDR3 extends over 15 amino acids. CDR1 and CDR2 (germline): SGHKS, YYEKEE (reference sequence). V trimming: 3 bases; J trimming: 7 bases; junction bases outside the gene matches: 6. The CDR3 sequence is CASSWPTSGENEQFF. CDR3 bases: TGTGCCAGCAGCTGGCCGACTAGCGGGGAAAATGAGCAGTTCTTC.

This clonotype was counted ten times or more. The CDR3 loop reads CASSPGPYLATEAFF. The CDR3 DNA reads TGTGCCAGCTCACCCGGACCATACTTAGCCACTGAAGCTTTCTTT. The chain employs TRBV18 and TRBJ1-1; D gene unclear. Trimming stripped 3 bases from V and 4 bases from J, with 15 bases between. Germline CDR1 is KGHSH and CDR2 is LQKENI. This CDR3 has 15 amino acids.

The CDR3 protein is CASSPLTGYSGNTIYF. The CDR3, as DNA: TGTGCCAGCAGCCCGTTGACAGGCTACTCTGGAAACACCATATATTTT. The chain is built from TRBV7-6 and TRBJ1-3, with D possibly being TRBD1 (6 bases). This CDR3 is built from 16 residues. V lost 5 bases, J lost 0 bases, and 14 bases lay in between. The germline gives CDR1 SGHVS, CDR2 FNYEAQ.

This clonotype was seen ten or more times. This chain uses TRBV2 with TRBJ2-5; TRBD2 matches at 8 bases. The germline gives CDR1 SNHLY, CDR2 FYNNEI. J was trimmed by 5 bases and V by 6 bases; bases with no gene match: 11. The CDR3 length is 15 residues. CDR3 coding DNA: TGTGCCAGCAGCCTGCAACGGGGGGGCCTCGAGACCCAGTACTTC. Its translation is CASSLQRGGLETQYF.

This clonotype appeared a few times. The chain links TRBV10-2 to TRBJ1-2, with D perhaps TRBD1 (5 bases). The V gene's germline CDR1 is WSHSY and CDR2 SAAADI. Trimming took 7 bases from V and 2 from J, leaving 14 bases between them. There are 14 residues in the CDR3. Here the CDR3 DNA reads TGCGCCAGCAAACCCCGGGGCAGAAACTATGGCTACACCTTC. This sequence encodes CASKPRGRNYGYTF.